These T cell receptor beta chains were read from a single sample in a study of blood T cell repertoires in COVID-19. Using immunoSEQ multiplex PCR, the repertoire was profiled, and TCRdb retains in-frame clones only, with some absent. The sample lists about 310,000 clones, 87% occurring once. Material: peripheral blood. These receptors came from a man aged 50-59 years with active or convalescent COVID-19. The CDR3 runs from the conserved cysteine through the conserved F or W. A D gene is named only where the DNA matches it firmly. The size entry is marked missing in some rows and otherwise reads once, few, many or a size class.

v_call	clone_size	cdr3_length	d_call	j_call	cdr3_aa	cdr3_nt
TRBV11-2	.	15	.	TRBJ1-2	CASSPDQVVSYGYTF	TGTGCCAGCAGCCCAGACCAGGTGGTTTCCTATGGCTACACCTTC
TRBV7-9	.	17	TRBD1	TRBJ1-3	CASSSGTVALSGNTIYF	TGTGCCAGCAGCTCAGGGACAGTGGCCCTCTCTGGAAACACCATATATTTT
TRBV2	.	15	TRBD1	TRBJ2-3	CASSVLTGASDTQYF	TGTGCCAGCAGTGTGCTCACAGGGGCTTCAGATACGCAGTATTTT
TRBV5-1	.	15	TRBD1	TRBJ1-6	CASSFGAGGESPLHF	TGCGCCAGCAGCTTTGGGGCAGGGGGCGAATCACCCCTCCACTTT
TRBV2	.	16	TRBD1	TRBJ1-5	CASSELGTGNNQPQHF	TGTGCCAGCAGTGAGCTGGGGACAGGCAACAATCAGCCCCAGCATTTT
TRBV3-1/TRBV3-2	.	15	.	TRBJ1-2	CASSQESGRYYGYTF	TGTGCCAGCAGCCAAGAATCAGGGCGATACTATGGCTACACCTTC
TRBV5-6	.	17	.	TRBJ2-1	CASSLACFSGAYNEQFF	TGTGCCAGCAGCTTGGCCTGCTTTAGCGGAGCCTACAATGAGCAGTTCTTC
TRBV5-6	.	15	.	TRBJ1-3	CASSPTGQTGNTIYF	TGTGCCAGCAGCCCGACCGGACAGACTGGAAACACCATATATTTT
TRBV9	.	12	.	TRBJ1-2	CASMGANYGYTF	TGTGCCAGCATGGGCGCTAACTATGGCTACACCTTC
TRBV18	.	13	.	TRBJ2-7	CASSPMDSYEQYF	TGTGCCAGCTCACCGATGGACAGTTACGAGCAGTACTTC
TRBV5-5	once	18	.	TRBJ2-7	CASSLDTVSIQRSYEQYF	TGTGCCAGCAGCTTGGATACAGTTTCGATACAAAGGTCCTACGAGCAGTACTTC
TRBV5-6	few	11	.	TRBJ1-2	CASSSGYGYTF	TGTGCCAGCAGCTCGGGTTATGGCTACACCTTC
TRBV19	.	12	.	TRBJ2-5	CASSIQGETQYF	TGTGCCAGTAGTATTCAGGGAGAGACCCAGTACTTC
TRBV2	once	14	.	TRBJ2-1	CASMVAGSPNEQFF	TGTGCCAGCATGGTTGCCGGGAGTCCGAATGAGCAGTTCTTC